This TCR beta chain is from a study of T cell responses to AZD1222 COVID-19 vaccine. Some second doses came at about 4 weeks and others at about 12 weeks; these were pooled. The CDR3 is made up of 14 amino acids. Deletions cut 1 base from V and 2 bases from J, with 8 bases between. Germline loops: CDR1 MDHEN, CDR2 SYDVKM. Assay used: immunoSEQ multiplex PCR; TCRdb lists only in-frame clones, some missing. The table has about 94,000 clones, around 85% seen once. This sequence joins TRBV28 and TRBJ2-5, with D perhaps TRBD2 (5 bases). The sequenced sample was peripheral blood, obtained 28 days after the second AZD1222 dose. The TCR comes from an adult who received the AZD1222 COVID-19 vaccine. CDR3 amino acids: CASSLFGVQETQYF. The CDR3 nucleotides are TGTGCCAGCAGTTTATTCGGGGTTCAAGAGACCCAGTACTTC.